Here is one TCR beta chain with its context. Its specificity is not known. The CDR3 has 17 amino acids. Germline V CDR1 and CDR2: SGHTA, FQGNSA. Unmatched junction bases numbered 11, after V lost 1 base and J lost 3 bases. RNA transcripts yielded amplified TCR beta CDR3 regions. The TCR CDR3 first-round RT-PCR relied on the HTBI primer set. TCRdb ran MiXCR on the multiplex PCR reads and lists one entry per CDR3 protein. This table holds fewer than 350,000 distinct CDR3 sequences, roughly a fifth found once. The source of the sample is a study of T cells in Graves' hyperthyroidism and ophthalmopathy. Study-wide findings and caveats: Peripheral blood also featured most of the thyroid clonotypes expanded above 0.001.

With duration under 3 months, ophthalmopathy was active: Clinical Activity Score at least 3, NOSPECS at least 4. Diagnostic assessment was based on clinical symptoms, serum thyroxine and TRAb, thyroid ultrasound and orbital computed tomography. Sequencing input: blood. V gene TRBV7-2 combines with J gene TRBJ2-7; 8 bases agree with TRBD1. The clonotype was recovered from a man aged 45-65 years with Graves' ophthalmopathy. CDR3 sequence (DNA): TGTGCCAGCAGCTTAGTTGCCCTCCGGACAGGGTTCTACGAGCAGTACTTC. It encodes CASSLVALRTGFYEQYF.